The TCR beta chain under discussion was sequenced for a study of T cells in Graves' hyperthyroidism and ophthalmopathy. Overall study findings and caveats: Among thyroid clonotypes expanded above 0.001, most also appeared in blood.

This clonotype showed up many times. Its antigen is as yet unknown. Each patient was aged 18 to 65 and had newly diagnosed hyperthyroidism of under 2 months' duration. Uncontrolled infections, other autoimmune diseases, pregnancy or lactation led to exclusion of patients. Researchers took RNA transcripts and amplified the TCR beta CDR3 regions from them. An initial round of RT-PCR targeting the TCR CDR3 relied on the HTBI primer set. TCRdb passed the multiplex PCR reads through MiXCR, listing each CDR3 protein once. Among around 700,000 distinct CDR3 sequences listed, approximately 40% were seen once. The CDR3 is 12 amino acids. Germline values: CDR1 DFQATT, CDR2 SNEGSKA (reference sequence). With 7 bases removed from V and 3 bases from J, the gap between germline ends came to 12 bases.

The chain links TRBV20-1 to TRBJ2-5; no clear D. The sequence came from a woman between 35 and 50 years old with Graves' hyperthyroidism. Sequencing was done on a sample of blood. The CDR3 DNA reads as TGCAGTGTAGTAGCTTCCGAAGAGACCCAGTACTTC. It translates to CSVVASEETQYF.